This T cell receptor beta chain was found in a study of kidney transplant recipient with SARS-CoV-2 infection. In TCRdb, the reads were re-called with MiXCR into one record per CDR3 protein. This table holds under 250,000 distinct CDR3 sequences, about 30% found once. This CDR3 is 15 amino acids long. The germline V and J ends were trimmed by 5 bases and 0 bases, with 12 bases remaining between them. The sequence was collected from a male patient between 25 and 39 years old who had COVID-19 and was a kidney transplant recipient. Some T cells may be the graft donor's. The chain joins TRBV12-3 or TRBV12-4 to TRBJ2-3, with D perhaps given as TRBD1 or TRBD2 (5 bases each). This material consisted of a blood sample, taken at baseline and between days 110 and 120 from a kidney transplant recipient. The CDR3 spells CASSRDVASTDTQYF. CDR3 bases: TGTGCCAGCAGTAGGGACGTAGCTAGCACAGATACGCAGTATTTT.